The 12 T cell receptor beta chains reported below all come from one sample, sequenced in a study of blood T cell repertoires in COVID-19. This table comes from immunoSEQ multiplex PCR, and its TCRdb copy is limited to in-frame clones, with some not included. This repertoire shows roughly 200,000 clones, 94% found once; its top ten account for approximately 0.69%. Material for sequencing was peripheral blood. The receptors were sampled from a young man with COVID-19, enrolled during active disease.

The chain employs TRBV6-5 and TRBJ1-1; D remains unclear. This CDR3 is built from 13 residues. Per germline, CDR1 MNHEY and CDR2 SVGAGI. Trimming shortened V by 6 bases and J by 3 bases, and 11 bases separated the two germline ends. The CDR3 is CASRRAKDTEAFF. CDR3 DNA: TGTGCCAGCAGGAGGGCGAAGGACACTGAAGCTTTCTTT.

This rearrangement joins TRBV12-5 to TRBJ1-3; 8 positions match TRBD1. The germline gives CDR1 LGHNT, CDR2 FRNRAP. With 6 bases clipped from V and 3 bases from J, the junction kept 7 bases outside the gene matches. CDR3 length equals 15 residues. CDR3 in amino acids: CASGHGTGGGNTIYF. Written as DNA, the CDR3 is TGTGCTAGTGGCCACGGGACAGGCGGTGGAAACACCATATATTTT. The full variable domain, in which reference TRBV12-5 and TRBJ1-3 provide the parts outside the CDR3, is DARVTQTPRHKVTEMGQEVTMRCQPILGHNTVFWYRQTMMQGLELLAYFRNRAPLDDSGMPKDRFSAEMPDATLATLKIQPSEPRDSAVYFCASGHGTGGGNTIYFGEGSWLTVV.

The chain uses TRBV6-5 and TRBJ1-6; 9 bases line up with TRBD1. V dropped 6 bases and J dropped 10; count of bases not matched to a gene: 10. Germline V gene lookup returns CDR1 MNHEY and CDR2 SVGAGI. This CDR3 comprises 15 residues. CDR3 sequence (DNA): TGTGCCAGCAGCGGGACAGGGTTTGGGGAGTCACCCCTCCACTTT. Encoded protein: CASSGTGFGESPLHF.

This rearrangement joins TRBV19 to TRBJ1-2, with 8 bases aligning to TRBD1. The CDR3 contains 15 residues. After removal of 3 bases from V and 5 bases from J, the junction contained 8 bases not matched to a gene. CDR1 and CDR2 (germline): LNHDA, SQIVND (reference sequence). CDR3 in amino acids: CASSMNRGVGYGYTF. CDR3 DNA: TGTGCCAGTAGTATGAACAGGGGGGTCGGGTATGGCTACACCTTC.

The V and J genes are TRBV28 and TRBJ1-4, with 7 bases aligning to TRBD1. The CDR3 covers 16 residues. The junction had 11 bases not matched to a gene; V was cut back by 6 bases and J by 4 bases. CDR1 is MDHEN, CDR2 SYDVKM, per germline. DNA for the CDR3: TGTGCCAGCAGCCCTGCCAGGGGGAAGCGTAATGAAAAACTGTTTTTT. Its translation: CASSPARGKRNEKLFF. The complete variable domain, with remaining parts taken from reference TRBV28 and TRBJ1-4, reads DVKVTQSSRYLVKRTGEKVFLECVQDMDHENMFWYRQDPGLGLRLIYFSYDVKMKEKGDIPEGYSVSREKKERFSLILESASTNQTSMYLCASSPARGKRNEKLFFGSGTQLSVL.

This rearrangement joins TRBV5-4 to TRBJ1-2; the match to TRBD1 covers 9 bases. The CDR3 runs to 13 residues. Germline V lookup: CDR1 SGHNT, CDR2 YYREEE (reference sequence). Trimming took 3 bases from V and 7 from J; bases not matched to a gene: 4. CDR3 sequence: CASSSQGALGYTF. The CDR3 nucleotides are TGTGCCAGCAGCTCACAGGGGGCGCTTGGCTACACCTTC.

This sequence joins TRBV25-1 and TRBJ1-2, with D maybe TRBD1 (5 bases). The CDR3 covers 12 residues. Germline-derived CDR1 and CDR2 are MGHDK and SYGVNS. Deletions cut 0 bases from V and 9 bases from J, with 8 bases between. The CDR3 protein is CASSEYAGSYTF. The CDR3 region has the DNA TGTGCCAGCAGTGAATATGCAGGGAGCTACACCTTC.

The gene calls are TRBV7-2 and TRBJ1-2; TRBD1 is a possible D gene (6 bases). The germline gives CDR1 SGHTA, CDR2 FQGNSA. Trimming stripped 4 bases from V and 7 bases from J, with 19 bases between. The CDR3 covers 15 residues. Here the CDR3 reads CASSSSTGSGGGYTF. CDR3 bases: TGTGCCAGCAGCTCCTCCACAGGGAGTGGTGGTGGCTACACCTTC. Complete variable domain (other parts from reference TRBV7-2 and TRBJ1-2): GAGVSQSPSNKVTEKGKDVELRCDPISGHTALYWYRQSLGQGLEFLIYFQGNSAPDKSGLPSDRFSAERTGGSVSTLTIQRTQQEDSAVYLCASSSSTGSGGGYTFGSGTRLTVV.

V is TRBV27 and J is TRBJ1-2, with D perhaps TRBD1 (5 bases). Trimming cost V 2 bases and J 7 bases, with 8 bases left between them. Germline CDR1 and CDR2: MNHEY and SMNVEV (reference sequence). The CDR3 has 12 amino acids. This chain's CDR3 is CASSLRGSGYTF. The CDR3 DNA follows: TGTGCCAGCAGTTTAAGGGGCTCTGGCTACACCTTC.

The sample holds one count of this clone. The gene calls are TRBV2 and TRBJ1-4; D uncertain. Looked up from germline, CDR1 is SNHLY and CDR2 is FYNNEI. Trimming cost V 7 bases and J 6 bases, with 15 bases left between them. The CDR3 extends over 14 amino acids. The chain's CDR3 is CASIASGWDEKLFF. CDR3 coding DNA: TGTGCCAGCATCGCCTCGGGATGGGATGAAAAACTGTTTTTT. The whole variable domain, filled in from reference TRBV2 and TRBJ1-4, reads EPEVTQTPSHQVTQMGQEVILRCVPISNHLYFYWYRQILGQKVEFLVSFYNNEISEKSEIFDDQFSVERPDGSNFTLKIRSTKLEDSAMYFCASIASGWDEKLFFGSGTQLSVL.

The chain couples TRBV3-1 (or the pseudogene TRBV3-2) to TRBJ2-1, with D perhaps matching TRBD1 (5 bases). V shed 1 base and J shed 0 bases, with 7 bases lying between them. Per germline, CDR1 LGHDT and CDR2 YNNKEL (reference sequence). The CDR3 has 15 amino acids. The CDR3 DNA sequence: TGTGCCAGCAGCCAAGGACAGAGCTCCTACAATGAGCAGTTCTTC. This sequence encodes CASSQGQSSYNEQFF.

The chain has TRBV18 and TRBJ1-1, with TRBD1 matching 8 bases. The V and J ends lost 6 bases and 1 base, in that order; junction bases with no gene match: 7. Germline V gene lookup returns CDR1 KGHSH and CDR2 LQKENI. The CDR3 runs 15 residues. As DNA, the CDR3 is TGTGCCAGCTCCGGACAGGGCGTTAGGAACACTGAAGCTTTCTTT. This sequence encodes CASSGQGVRNTEAFF. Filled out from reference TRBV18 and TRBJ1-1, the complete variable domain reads NAGVMQNPRHLVRRRGQEARLRCSPMKGHSHVYWYRQLPEEGLKFMVYLQKENIIDESGMPKERFSAEFPKEGPSILRIQQVVRGDSAAYFCASSGQGVRNTEAFFGQGTRLTVV.